These 13 T cell receptor beta chains share one sample of origin, sequenced in a study of blood T cell repertoires in COVID-19. Profiling relied on immunoSEQ multiplex PCR, and the TCRdb table lists in-frame clones only, not all of them. The sample has more than 300,000 clones, around nine tenths seen once. The sequenced sample was peripheral blood. The receptors stem from a woman aged 70-85 years with COVID-19, enrolled during active disease.

The chain recombines TRBV30 with TRBJ2-3; TRBD2 matches 12 bases. The CDR3 spans 15 residues. The ends lost 0 bases at V and 8 bases at J; junction bases unmatched: 6. Germline V lookup: CDR1 GTSNPN, CDR2 SVGIG (reference sequence). The CDR3 bases are TGTGCCTGGAGTGTACCTAGCGGGGGGGTGGGTACGCAGTATTTT. This sequence encodes CAWSVPSGGVGTQYF.

CDR3: CASSRGDSPLHF. The CDR3 nucleotides read TGTGCTTCCTCCCGAGGCGACTCACCCCTCCACTTT. The chain links TRBV19 to TRBJ1-6; no firm D call. Germline V gene data show CDR1 as LNHDA and CDR2 as SQIVND (reference sequence). CDR3 length: 12 amino acids.

This chain connects TRBV28 to TRBJ1-2; maybe TRBD1 (6 bases). CDR1 and CDR2 from the germline V gene are MDHEN and SYDVKM. The CDR3 covers 15 residues. The V end lost 5 bases, the J end lost 5 bases, and 18 bases lay between the germline ends. The CDR3 loop reads CASSNQAAGEYGYTF. The CDR3 DNA sequence: TGTGCCAGCAGTAACCAAGCGGCAGGGGAGTATGGCTACACCTTC.

V and J are TRBV5-1 and TRBJ2-7, with 7 positions matching TRBD1. Germline V gene data show CDR1 as SGHRS and CDR2 as YFSETQ. V gave up 4 bases and J gave up 1 base; unmatched junction bases: 11. The CDR3 is 16 amino acids. The CDR3, as DNA: TGCGCCAGCAGCGACTCCCTAAGGACAGGATCCTACGAGCAGTACTTC. The encoded protein is CASSDSLRTGSYEQYF.

CDR3 amino acids: CASSYSGTGGGYEQYF. DNA for the CDR3: TGTGCCAGCAGTTACTCGGGGACAGGGGGTGGGTACGAGCAGTACTTC. The rearrangement joins TRBV6-6 to TRBJ2-7; TRBD1 matches 11 bases. Germline lookup yields CDR1 MNHNY and CDR2 SVGAGI (reference sequence). The CDR3 consists of 16 residues. V dropped 0 bases and J dropped 4; count of bases not matched to a gene: 5.

The chain combines TRBV21-1 with TRBJ2-7; the table's TRBD2 call for D was not verified on the DNA. TRBV21-1 is deemed a pseudogene. The CDR3 is 14 amino acids. Written as DNA, the CDR3 is TGTGCCAGCAGCAAACCTAGACCAGCCTACGAGCAGTACTTC. Encoded protein: CASSKPRPAYEQYF.

The chain combines TRBV7-2 with TRBJ2-3; tentatively, D is TRBD1 (6 bases). The V end lost 6 bases, the J end lost 0 bases, and 13 bases lay between the germline ends. Germline V CDR1 and CDR2: SGHTA, FQGNSA. The CDR3 covers 15 residues. CDR3 sequence reads: CASRPNRASTDTQYF. CDR3 DNA: TGTGCCAGCAGACCTAACAGGGCGAGCACAGATACGCAGTATTTT.

V and J are TRBV28 and TRBJ2-1, with D tentatively TRBD2 (6 bases). CDR3 length: 16 residues. The V and J ends lost 2 bases and 0 bases respectively, with 11 bases between them. CDR1 and CDR2 from the germline V gene are MDHEN and SYDVKM. The CDR3 region has the DNA TGTGCCAGCAGTTTAAGTGGGGGACTCTCCTACAATGAGCAGTTCTTC. Translated: CASSLSGGLSYNEQFF.

The rearrangement links TRBV12-3 or TRBV12-4 to TRBJ1-1; D is unresolved. This CDR3 spans 12 amino acids. V gave up 5 bases and J gave up 5 bases, with 9 bases separating them. The CDR3 bases are TGTGCCAGCAGTCTCCCGGTGACTGAAGCTTTCTTT. This sequence encodes CASSLPVTEAFF.

The sample holds one count of this clone. The chain combines TRBV21-1 with TRBJ1-5. TRBV21-1 is a documented pseudogene. This CDR3 comprises 19 residues. CDR3 loop: CASSKVGAGEGIVNQPQHF. CDR3 nucleotide sequence: TGTGCCAGCAGCAAAGTGGGGGCAGGGGAGGGGATAGTTAATCAGCCCCAGCATTTT.

This chain links TRBV24-1 with TRBJ1-5; a possible D gene is TRBD1 (6 bases). This CDR3 contains 13 residues. Between the trimmed V and J ends, which lost 10 bases and 4 bases, there was a span of 13 bases. Germline loops: CDR1 KGHDR, CDR2 SFDVKD. The CDR3: CATQGQFNQPQHF. DNA for the CDR3: TGTGCCACTCAGGGGCAGTTTAATCAGCCCCAGCATTTT.

V gene TRBV5-1 combines with J gene TRBJ2-1; 10 nucleotides line up with TRBD1. The CDR3 has 17 amino acids. Germline CDR1 is SGHRS and CDR2 is YFSETQ. The J segment lost 1 base and the V segment lost 4 bases, leaving 8 bases of the junction unmatched. In DNA form, the CDR3 reads TGCGCCAGCAGCCAGGGACAGGGGCCACTATCCTACAATGAGCAGTTCTTC. Its protein is CASSQGQGPLSYNEQFF.

The chain recombines TRBV24-1 with TRBJ1-6; D perhaps matches TRBD1 (6 bases). CDR1 is KGHDR and CDR2 is SFDVKD in the germline V gene. The CDR3 is 17 amino acids. V dropped 4 bases and J dropped 0 bases, with 12 bases sitting between them. The CDR3 reads CATSELGTHSYNSPLHF. The CDR3 DNA reads TGTGCCACCAGTGAACTAGGGACACACTCCTATAATTCACCCCTCCACTTT.